This TCR beta chain was obtained from a study of blood T cell repertoires in COVID-19. Study at large: PBMCs, B-cell-depleted T cells, or T cells were the source of the cDNA or gDNA that made up the material.

Each participant's cohort was designated according to participant-reported clinical history. Donors of Cohort 3 who recovered were those that had two negative PCRs, clearance, or symptom resolution. The CDR3 has 12 amino acids. Unmatched junction bases numbered 5, after V lost 6 bases and J lost 7 bases. Germline CDR1 and CDR2: LNHDA and SQIVND (reference sequence). In the original workflow: Counts of nucleated cells, estimated from reference gene primer amplification, were obtained. Generated by immunoSEQ multiplex PCR, the TCRdb table keeps only in-frame clones and is missing some. V, J and clone size derive from that table, while D and trimming were established from the DNA sequence. The table has about 460,000 clones, more than 85% seen once.

The specimen was PBMCs or T cells enriched from blood (not recorded which). The chain joins TRBV19 to TRBJ1-2; TRBD1 matches at 7 bases. The source is a woman aged 55-70 years who had recovered from COVID-19. The CDR3 DNA is TGTGCCAGTAGCCTGACAGGGACTGGCTACACCTTC. It codes for CASSLTGTGYTF.